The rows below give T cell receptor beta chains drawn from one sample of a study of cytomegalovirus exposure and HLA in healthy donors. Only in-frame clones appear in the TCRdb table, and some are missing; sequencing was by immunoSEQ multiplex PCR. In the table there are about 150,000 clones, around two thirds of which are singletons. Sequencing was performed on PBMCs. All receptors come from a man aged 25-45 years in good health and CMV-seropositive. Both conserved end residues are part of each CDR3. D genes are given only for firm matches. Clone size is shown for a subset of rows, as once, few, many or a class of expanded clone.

CDR3nt: TGTGCCAGCAGTGAAGCGCTGTCCCGGGGCTACACCTTC
CDR3aa: CASSEALSRGYTF
d_gene: NA
v_gene: TRBV2
len: 13
j_gene: TRBJ1-2
abundance: NA

CDR3nt: TGTGCCAGCAAACGTGCCGGGACAGGGGAAAAAACCCAGTACTTC
CDR3aa: CASKRAGTGEKTQYF
d_gene: TRBD1
v_gene: TRBV28
len: 15
j_gene: TRBJ2-5
abundance: NA

CDR3nt: TGTGCCAGCAGGGATACAGGGGTTACTAATGAAAAACTGTTTTTT
CDR3aa: CASRDTGVTNEKLFF
d_gene: TRBD1
v_gene: TRBV6-1
len: 15
j_gene: TRBJ1-4
abundance: NA

CDR3nt: TGTGCCAGCAGCTTAGAGCGGGTCGGTGAGCAGTTCTTC
CDR3aa: CASSLERVGEQFF
d_gene: NA
v_gene: TRBV11-2
len: 13
j_gene: TRBJ2-1
abundance: NA

CDR3nt: TGTGCCAGCAGCTCTCCCGCGAACACCGGGGAGCTGTTTTTT
CDR3aa: CASSSPANTGELFF
d_gene: NA
v_gene: TRBV5-5
len: 14
j_gene: TRBJ2-2
abundance: once

CDR3nt: TGTGCCAGCACCAGACCGAGGAGCACCGGGGAGCTGTTTTTT
CDR3aa: CASTRPRSTGELFF
d_gene: NA
v_gene: TRBV21-1
len: 14
j_gene: TRBJ2-2
abundance: NA

CDR3nt: TGTGCCAGCAGCCAAGATCTCATCCCGAGCGGGGAGCTGTTTTTT
CDR3aa: CASSQDLIPSGELFF
d_gene: NA
v_gene: TRBV4-2
len: 15
j_gene: TRBJ2-2
abundance: NA

CDR3nt: TGTGCCAGCAGTTTGTACAGGGGGCTCGATGAGCAGTTCTTC
CDR3aa: CASSLYRGLDEQFF
d_gene: TRBD1
v_gene: TRBV6-6
len: 14
j_gene: TRBJ2-1
abundance: NA

CDR3nt: TGTGCCAGCAGTTTAGGGGGGGGCTCAGGATGGGAGACCCAGTACTTC
CDR3aa: CASSLGGGSGWETQYF
d_gene: NA
v_gene: TRBV27
len: 16
j_gene: TRBJ2-5
abundance: few

CDR3nt: TGTGCCACCAGCATCAGACAGTTACAGCCCCAGCATTTT
CDR3aa: CATSIRQLQPQHF
d_gene: NA
v_gene: TRBV15
len: 13
j_gene: TRBJ1-5
abundance: few

CDR3nt: TGCGCCAGCAGCCCACCGGGACAGCGATTTTCCTACGAGCAGTACTTC
CDR3aa: CASSPPGQRFSYEQYF
d_gene: TRBD1
v_gene: TRBV5-1
len: 16
j_gene: TRBJ2-7
abundance: NA

CDR3nt: TGTGCCTGGGACAGGGGGCACGGCTACACCTTC
CDR3aa: CAWDRGHGYTF
d_gene: TRBD1
v_gene: TRBV30
len: 11
j_gene: TRBJ1-2
abundance: NA

CDR3nt: TGTGCCAGCAGGTACCGGGACAGGGATTTGGACGAGCAGTACTTC
CDR3aa: CASRYRDRDLDEQYF
d_gene: TRBD1
v_gene: TRBV7-8
len: 15
j_gene: TRBJ2-7
abundance: NA

CDR3nt: TGTGCCAGCTCGCAGCGTGGCGAGCAGTACTTC
CDR3aa: CASSQRGEQYF
d_gene: NA
v_gene: TRBV18
len: 11
j_gene: TRBJ2-7
abundance: NA

CDR3nt: TGCAGCGTTCGAGTGGGAGGGGAGACCCAGTACTTC
CDR3aa: CSVRVGGETQYF
d_gene: TRBD2
v_gene: TRBV29-1
len: 12
j_gene: TRBJ2-5
abundance: few

CDR3nt: TGTGCCAGCAGCTTAGATGCAGATCCCTATGGCTACACCTTC
CDR3aa: CASSLDADPYGYTF
d_gene: NA
v_gene: TRBV7-2
len: 14
j_gene: TRBJ1-2
abundance: NA

CDR3nt: TGTGCCAGCAGTTACTCTCCAGACTATGGCTACACCTTC
CDR3aa: CASSYSPDYGYTF
d_gene: NA
v_gene: TRBV6-5
len: 13
j_gene: TRBJ1-2
abundance: NA

CDR3nt: TGTGCCAGCAGCTTCGAGCCCGGGGCAGGGGGCAGTGGAAACACCATATATTTT
CDR3aa: CASSFEPGAGGSGNTIYF
d_gene: TRBD1
v_gene: TRBV7-6
len: 18
j_gene: TRBJ1-3
abundance: few

CDR3nt: TGTGCCAGCAGCCTGAGTGTTGCAACTAATGAAAAACTGTTTTTT
CDR3aa: CASSLSVATNEKLFF
d_gene: NA
v_gene: TRBV5-4
len: 15
j_gene: TRBJ1-4
abundance: once

CDR3nt: TGTGCCAGCAGCTTAATGGGGACAGGGTACTACGAGCAGTACTTC
CDR3aa: CASSLMGTGYYEQYF
d_gene: TRBD1
v_gene: TRBV7-3
len: 15
j_gene: TRBJ2-7
abundance: NA

CDR3nt: TGCGCCAGCAGCCCAGCCGCGACAGGGGGGGCCTACGAGCAGTACTTC
CDR3aa: CASSPAATGGAYEQYF
d_gene: TRBD1
v_gene: TRBV5-1
len: 16
j_gene: TRBJ2-7
abundance: NA

CDR3nt: TGTGCCTCCAAATCAGGTCGCCTCACAGATACGCAGTATTTT
CDR3aa: CASKSGRLTDTQYF
d_gene: NA
v_gene: TRBV15
len: 14
j_gene: TRBJ2-3
abundance: few

CDR3nt: TGTGCCAGCAGCAAAGCGAGGGAGAGCTATAATGAGCAGTTCTTC
CDR3aa: CASSKARESYNEQFF
d_gene: NA
v_gene: TRBV21-1
len: 15
j_gene: TRBJ2-1
abundance: NA

CDR3nt: TGTGCCATCAGTGAACCCGACAGGGGCTTGAACACTGAAGCTTTCTTT
CDR3aa: CAISEPDRGLNTEAFF
d_gene: TRBD1
v_gene: TRBV10-3
len: 16
j_gene: TRBJ1-1
abundance: few

CDR3nt: TGTGCCAGCAGCTTAGCGCCAGGCTCCTATAATTCACCCCTCCACTTT
CDR3aa: CASSLAPGSYNSPLHF
d_gene: NA
v_gene: TRBV7-2
len: 16
j_gene: TRBJ1-6
abundance: few

CDR3nt: TGTGCCAACCCCAGGACAGAGAAAAACAATGAGCAGTTCTTC
CDR3aa: CANPRTEKNNEQFF
d_gene: NA
v_gene: TRBV2
len: 14
j_gene: TRBJ2-1
abundance: NA

CDR3nt: TGTGCCAGCAGTTCGGACAGAACGAACACTGAAGCTTTCTTT
CDR3aa: CASSSDRTNTEAFF
d_gene: NA
v_gene: TRBV6-1
len: 14
j_gene: TRBJ1-1
abundance: NA

CDR3nt: TGTGCCAGCAGCCAGGACAGGGCCGCCTACAATGAGCAGTTCTTC
CDR3aa: CASSQDRAAYNEQFF
d_gene: TRBD1
v_gene: TRBV7-8
len: 15
j_gene: TRBJ2-1
abundance: NA

CDR3nt: TGTGCCAGCAGCTTAGGGACATCGTACCAAGAGACCCAGTACTTC
CDR3aa: CASSLGTSYQETQYF
d_gene: NA
v_gene: TRBV7-9
len: 15
j_gene: TRBJ2-5
abundance: NA

CDR3nt: TGTGCCAGCAGCTTAAGTCCGGGGAACACTGAAGCTTTCTTT
CDR3aa: CASSLSPGNTEAFF
d_gene: NA
v_gene: TRBV7-8
len: 14
j_gene: TRBJ1-1
abundance: NA

CDR3nt: TGTGCCAGCAGTAAGGCCCTGGGACTACAAGAGACCCAGTACTTC
CDR3aa: CASSKALGLQETQYF
d_gene: TRBD2
v_gene: TRBV28
len: 15
j_gene: TRBJ2-5
abundance: NA

CDR3nt: TGTGCCAGCTCACCAGGGGGCGGCTCCTACAATGAGCAGTTCTTC
CDR3aa: CASSPGGGSYNEQFF
d_gene: NA
v_gene: TRBV18
len: 15
j_gene: TRBJ2-1
abundance: NA